This T cell receptor beta chain emerged from a study of control samples from healthy donors and cancer patients. The CDR3 length is 18 residues. The germline gives CDR1 SGHTA, CDR2 FQGNSA. Trimming cost V 2 bases and J 0 bases; bases outside gene matches: 10. Some clones are missing from TCRdb's copy, which holds only in-frame ones; the method was immunoSEQ multiplex PCR. The profile shows approximately 53,000 clones, roughly 90% of them singletons. The sequencing sample was made of PBMCs. The receptor's source is a man younger than 45 with colorectal cancer. The chain is built from TRBV7-2 and TRBJ2-3, with TRBD2 identical over 8 bases. The CDR3 nucleotides read TGTGCCAGCAGCTTATTAGCGAATAGCGGGGCTAGCACAGATACGCAGTATTTT. It is translated as CASSLLANSGASTDTQYF.